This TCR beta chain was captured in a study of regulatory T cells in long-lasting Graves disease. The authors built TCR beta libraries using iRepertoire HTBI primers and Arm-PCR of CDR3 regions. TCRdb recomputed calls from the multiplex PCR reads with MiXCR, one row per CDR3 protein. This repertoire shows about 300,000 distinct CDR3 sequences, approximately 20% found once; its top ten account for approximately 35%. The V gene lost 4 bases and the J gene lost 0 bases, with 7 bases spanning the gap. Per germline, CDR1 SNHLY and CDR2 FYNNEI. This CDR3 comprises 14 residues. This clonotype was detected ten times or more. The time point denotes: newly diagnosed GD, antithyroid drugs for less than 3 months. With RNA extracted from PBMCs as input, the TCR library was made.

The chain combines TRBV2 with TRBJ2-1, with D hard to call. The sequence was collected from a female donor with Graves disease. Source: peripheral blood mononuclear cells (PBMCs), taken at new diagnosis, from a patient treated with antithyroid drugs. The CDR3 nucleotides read TGTGCCAGCAGTGCCCCTAGCTCCTACAATGAGCAGTTCTTC. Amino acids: CASSAPSSYNEQFF.